A selection of T cell receptor beta chains follows, all from one sample in a study of cytomegalovirus exposure and HLA in healthy donors. Profiling relied on immunoSEQ multiplex PCR, and the TCRdb table lists in-frame clones only, not all of them. Reported are about 67,000 clones; the ten largest clones contain approximately 1.6%. Input material: PBMCs. The receptors were gathered from a woman in her twenties or thirties in good health and CMV-seronegative. Each CDR3 is given with its conserved first and last residue. A D gene is named only where the DNA matches it firmly.

cdr3_nt	cdr3_aa	d_call	v_call	j_call
TGTGCCAGCTCTCAGGGTTATAGCAATCAGCCCCAGCATTTT	CASSQGYSNQPQHF	.	TRBV18	TRBJ1-5
TGTGCCGGGAGGGGGGGTCGGTCATCTGGAAACACCATATATTTT	CAGRGGRSSGNTIYF	.	TRBV7-9	TRBJ1-3
TGTGCCAGCAGTAGGGGGGGATCCCAAGAGACCCAGTACTTC	CASSRGGSQETQYF	.	TRBV6-5	TRBJ2-5
TGCGCCAGCAGCTCGTGGACAGGGGTTGACTATGGCTACACCTTC	CASSSWTGVDYGYTF	TRBD1	TRBV5-1	TRBJ1-2
TGTGCCTGGAGCCACCCGGGACACTTTGGCTACACCTTC	CAWSHPGHFGYTF	.	TRBV30	TRBJ1-2
TGCAGCGCAAGACAGAGGACTAGCGCGATCTACGAGCAGTACTTC	CSARQRTSAIYEQYF	TRBD2	TRBV29-1	TRBJ2-7
TGTGCCAGCAGTCTAGGCGGGGCGCCGGGAGGCGAGCAGTACTTC	CASSLGGAPGGEQYF	TRBD2	TRBV6-5	TRBJ2-7
TGTGCCAGCTCACGTGCAGGGGCCGGGTACGAGCAGTACTTC	CASSRAGAGYEQYF	.	TRBV18	TRBJ2-7
TGCGCCAGCAGCTTGGGAAGACAGGGGAATACGCAGTATTTT	CASSLGRQGNTQYF	TRBD1	TRBV5-1	TRBJ2-3
TGTGCCAGCAGTGACGGCGGGAGTAGCACAGATACGCAGTATTTT	CASSDGGSSTDTQYF	TRBD2	TRBV6-4	TRBJ2-3
TGTGCCAGCAGTCCCCAAGGAGCGGAGGCAGATACGCAGTATTTT	CASSPQGAEADTQYF	.	TRBV27	TRBJ2-3
TGTGCCAGCAGAGCGGGCTACGGAGAGACCCAGTACTTC	CASRAGYGETQYF	.	TRBV27	TRBJ2-5
TGTGCCAGCAGTTACTCGGCAGGGGGCAATCAGCCCCAGCATTTT	CASSYSAGGNQPQHF	.	TRBV6-5	TRBJ1-5
TGCGCCAGCAGCCAAGTTTCTGTACCGAGCTCTGGAAACACCATATATTTT	CASSQVSVPSSGNTIYF	.	TRBV4-3	TRBJ1-3
TGTGCCAGCAGTCCCGGGACAGGGAACCACGAGCAGTACTTC	CASSPGTGNHEQYF	TRBD1	TRBV27	TRBJ2-7
TGTGCCAGCAGCCCGTGGGGCCACTATGGCTACACCTTC	CASSPWGHYGYTF	.	TRBV9	TRBJ1-2
TGTGCCAGCAGTTCCGGCAATTCCGGGACAGGGCTCTACGAGCAGTACTTC	CASSSGNSGTGLYEQYF	TRBD1	TRBV27	TRBJ2-7
TGTGCCAGCAGCCATGGGACAGGGGGAAAACTGTTTTTT	CASSHGTGGKLFF	TRBD1	TRBV14	TRBJ1-4
TGTGCCAGCAGCCAAGGAACAGGGTTAGGCTACGAGCAGTACTTC	CASSQGTGLGYEQYF	.	TRBV14	TRBJ2-7
TGTGCCAGCTCACCCTTGACAGGGAGCTCCTACGAGCAGTACTTC	CASSPLTGSSYEQYF	TRBD1	TRBV18	TRBJ2-7
TGTGCCAGTAGTATGGTTGGGGGCGGGTACGAGCAGTACTTC	CASSMVGGGYEQYF	.	TRBV19	TRBJ2-7
TGTGCCAGCAGCCCTTCCTGGGGAGAATCAGCCCCCCAGCATTTT	CASSPSWGESAPQHF	.	TRBV28	TRBJ1-5
TGTGCCAGCAGTACGGACAGGGGGCGGGCCGGGGAGCTGTTTTTT	CASSTDRGRAGELFF	TRBD1	TRBV6-5	TRBJ2-2